This T cell receptor (beta chain) was identified during a study of T cell changes during pregnancy in multiple sclerosis. Trimming shortened V by 0 bases and J by 1 base, and 11 bases separated the two germline ends. This CDR3 contains 15 residues. Germline CDR1 GTSNPN, CDR2 SVGIG (reference sequence). Clones were read by immunoSEQ multiplex PCR, and TCRdb kept only the in-frame ones, dropping some. The table shows around 13,000 clones, with 70% to 90% occurring only once. This sequence originates from a female donor in good health, enrolled as a control in a pregnancy study. The rearrangement links TRBV30 to TRBJ2-3; no clear D. The input for sequencing was CD8+ T cells from peripheral blood mononuclear cells, taken in the second trimester of pregnancy. The CDR3 spells CAWSVLAGRTDTQYF. The DNA for the CDR3 is TGTGCCTGGAGTGTACTCGCAGGTCGCACAGATACGCAGTATTTT. Based on the CDR3 plus reference TRBV30 and TRBJ2-3, the full variable domain is SQTIHQWPATLVQPVGSPLSLECTVEGTSNPNLYWYRQAAGRGLQLLFYSVGIGQISSEVPQNLSASRPQDRQFILSSKKLLLSDSGFYLCAWSVLAGRTDTQYFGPGTRLTVL.